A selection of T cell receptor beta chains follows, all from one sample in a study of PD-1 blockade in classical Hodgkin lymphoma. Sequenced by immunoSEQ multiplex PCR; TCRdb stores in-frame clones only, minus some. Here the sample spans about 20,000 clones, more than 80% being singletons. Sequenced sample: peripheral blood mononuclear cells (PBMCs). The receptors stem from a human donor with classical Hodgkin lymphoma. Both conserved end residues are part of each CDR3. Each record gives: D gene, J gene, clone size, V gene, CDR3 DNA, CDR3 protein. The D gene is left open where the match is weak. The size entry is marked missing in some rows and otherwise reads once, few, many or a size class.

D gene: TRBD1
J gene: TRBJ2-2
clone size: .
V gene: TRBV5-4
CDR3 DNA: TGTGCCAGCAGCTTGGAAACAGGGGCCGGGGAGCTGTTTTTT
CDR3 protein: CASSLETGAGELFF

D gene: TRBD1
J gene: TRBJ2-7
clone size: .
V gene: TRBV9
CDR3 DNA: TGTGCCAGCAGCGTAGACGGGACAGCCTACGAGCAGTACTTC
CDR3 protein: CASSVDGTAYEQYF

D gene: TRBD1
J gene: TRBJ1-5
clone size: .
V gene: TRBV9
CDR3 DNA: TGTGCCAGCAGCGTAGGGACAGGGTTGAATCAGCCCCAGCATTTT
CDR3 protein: CASSVGTGLNQPQHF

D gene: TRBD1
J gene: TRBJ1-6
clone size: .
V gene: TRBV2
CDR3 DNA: TGTGCCAGCAGCGTCGGACAGGGACTTTCACCCCTCCACTTT
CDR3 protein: CASSVGQGLSPLHF

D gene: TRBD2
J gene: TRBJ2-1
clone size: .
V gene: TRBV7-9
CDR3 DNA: TGTGCCAGCAGCTTTCTAGCGGGAGCGGATGAGCAGTTCTTC
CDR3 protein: CASSFLAGADEQFF

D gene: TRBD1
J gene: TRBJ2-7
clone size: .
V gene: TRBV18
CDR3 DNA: TGTGCCAGCTCACCAACAGGGGGCGCGAGAGAGCAGTACTTC
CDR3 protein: CASSPTGGAREQYF

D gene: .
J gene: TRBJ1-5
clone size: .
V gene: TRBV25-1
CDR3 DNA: TGTGCCAGCAGTGATCGTGGAGGGAGACAGCCCCAGCATTTT
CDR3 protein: CASSDRGGRQPQHF

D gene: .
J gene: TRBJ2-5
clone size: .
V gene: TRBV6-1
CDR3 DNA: TGTGCCAGCAGTGAAACCCTCAGTCAAGAGACCCAGTACTTC
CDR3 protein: CASSETLSQETQYF

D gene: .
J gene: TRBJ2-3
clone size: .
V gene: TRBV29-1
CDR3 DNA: TGCAGCGTTGGGACATCCACAGATACGCAGTATTTT
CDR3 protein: CSVGTSTDTQYF

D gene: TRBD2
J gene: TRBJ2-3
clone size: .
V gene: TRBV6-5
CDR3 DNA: TGTGCCAGCAGACTAGCGGGAGCTGGCACAGATACGCAGTATTTT
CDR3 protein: CASRLAGAGTDTQYF

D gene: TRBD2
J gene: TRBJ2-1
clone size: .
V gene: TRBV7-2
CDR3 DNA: TGTGCCAGCAGCTTAGTTAGCGGGAGCCCCTACAATGAGCAGTTCTTC
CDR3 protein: CASSLVSGSPYNEQFF

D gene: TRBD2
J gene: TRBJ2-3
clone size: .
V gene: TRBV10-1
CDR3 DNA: TGCGCCAGCAGTGAACCCTTGGCGGGAGCAGATACGCAGTATTTT
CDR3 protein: CASSEPLAGADTQYF

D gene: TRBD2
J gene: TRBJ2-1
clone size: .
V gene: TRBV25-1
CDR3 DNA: TGTGCCAGCGGGACTAGTCATGAGCAGTTCTTC
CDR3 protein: CASGTSHEQFF

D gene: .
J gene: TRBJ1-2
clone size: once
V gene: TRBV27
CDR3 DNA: TGTGCCAGCAGTCCCCCAGGAGGGAGCTACACCTTC
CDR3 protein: CASSPPGGSYTF

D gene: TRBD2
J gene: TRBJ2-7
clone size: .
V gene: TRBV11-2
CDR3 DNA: TGTGCCAGCAGCTTGGGACTAGCGGGAGGGTACGAGCAGTACTTC
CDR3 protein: CASSLGLAGGYEQYF

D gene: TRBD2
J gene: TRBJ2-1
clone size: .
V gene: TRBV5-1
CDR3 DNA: TGCGCCAGCAGCTTGGCCGGACTAGGCTACAATGAGCAGTTCTTC
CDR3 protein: CASSLAGLGYNEQFF

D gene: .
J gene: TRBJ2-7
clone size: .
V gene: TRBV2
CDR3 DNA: TGTGCCAGCAGTGAGAACAGGGGGGGCTCCTACGAGCAGTACTTC
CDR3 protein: CASSENRGGSYEQYF

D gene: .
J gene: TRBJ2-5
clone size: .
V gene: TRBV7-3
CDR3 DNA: TGTGCCAGCAACAAAGAGACCCAGTACTTC
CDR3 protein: CASNKETQYF

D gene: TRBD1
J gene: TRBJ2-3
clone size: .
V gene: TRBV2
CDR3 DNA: TGTGCCAGAAACAGGGGTAGGACAGATACGCAGTATTTT
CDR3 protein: CARNRGRTDTQYF

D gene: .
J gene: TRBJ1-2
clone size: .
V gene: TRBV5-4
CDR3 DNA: TGTGCCAGCAGTCAGAAGACAGGCTATAGCGCTGGCTACACCTTC
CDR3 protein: CASSQKTGYSAGYTF

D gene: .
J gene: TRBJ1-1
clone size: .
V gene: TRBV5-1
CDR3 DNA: TGCGCCAGCGAAGCGTTGGGGGCGCGGAACACTGAAGCTTTCTTT
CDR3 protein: CASEALGARNTEAFF

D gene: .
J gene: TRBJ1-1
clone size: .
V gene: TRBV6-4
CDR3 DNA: TGTGCCAGCAGTGCCCGTGAGAACACTGAAGCTTTCTTT
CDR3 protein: CASSARENTEAFF

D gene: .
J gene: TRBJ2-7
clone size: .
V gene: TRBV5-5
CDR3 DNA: TGTGCCAGCAGCAGCGGCGATTCCTACGAGCAGTACTTC
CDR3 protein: CASSSGDSYEQYF

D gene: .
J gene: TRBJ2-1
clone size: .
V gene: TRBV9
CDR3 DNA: TGTGCCAGCAGCGTAGAACCAGCGGGTTACAATGAGCAGTTCTTC
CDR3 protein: CASSVEPAGYNEQFF

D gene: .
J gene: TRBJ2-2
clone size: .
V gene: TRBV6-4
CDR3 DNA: TGTGCCAGCAGTGAAGCCGGAACAACCGGGGAGCTGTTTTTT
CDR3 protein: CASSEAGTTGELFF

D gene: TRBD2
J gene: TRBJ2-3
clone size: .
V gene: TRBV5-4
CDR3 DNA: TGTGCCAGCAGCCCACCCGGACTAGCGGGAGCAAATACGCAGTATTTT
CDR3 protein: CASSPPGLAGANTQYF

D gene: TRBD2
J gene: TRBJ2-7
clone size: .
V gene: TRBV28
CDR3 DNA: TGTGCCAGCAGTCGGGCTAGCGGGAGGTACGAGCAGTACTTC
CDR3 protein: CASSRASGRYEQYF

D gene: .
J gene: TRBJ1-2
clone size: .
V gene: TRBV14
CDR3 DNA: TGTGCCAGCAGCCAAGTTAGTGGCGGACAGTGGCACTTC
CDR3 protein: CASSQVSGGQWHF

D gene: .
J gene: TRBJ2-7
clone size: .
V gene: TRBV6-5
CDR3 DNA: TGTGCCAGCAGTTACTCGAACAGAAACTACGAGCAGTACTTC
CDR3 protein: CASSYSNRNYEQYF

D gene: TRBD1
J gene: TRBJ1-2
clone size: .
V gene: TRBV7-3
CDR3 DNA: TGTGCCAGCAGCCCCGACAGGGCCAGCTACACCTTC
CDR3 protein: CASSPDRASYTF

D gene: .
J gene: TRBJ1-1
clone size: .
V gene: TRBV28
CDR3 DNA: TGTGCCAGCAGTTTTACGCGAGCGGGCACTGAAGCTTTCTTT
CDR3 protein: CASSFTRAGTEAFF

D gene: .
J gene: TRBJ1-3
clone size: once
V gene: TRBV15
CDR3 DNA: TGTGCCACCTGTGACGGGACGGACTGGAACACCATATATTTT
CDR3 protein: CATCDGTDWNTIYF

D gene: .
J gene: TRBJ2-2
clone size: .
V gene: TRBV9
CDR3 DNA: TGTGCCAGCAGCTCTTCTTCCAGGGGCACCGGGGAGCTGTTTTTT
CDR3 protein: CASSSSSRGTGELFF

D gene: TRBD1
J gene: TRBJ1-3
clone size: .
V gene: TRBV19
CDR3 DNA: TGTGCCACCACCTCCGGGACAGGGCCTGGAAACACCATATATTTT
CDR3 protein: CATTSGTGPGNTIYF

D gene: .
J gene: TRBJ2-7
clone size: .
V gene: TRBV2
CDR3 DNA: TGTGCCACTCTAAGCGAGCAGTACTTC
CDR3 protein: CATLSEQYF

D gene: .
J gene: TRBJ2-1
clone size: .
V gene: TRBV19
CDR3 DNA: TGTGCCAGTATTTTCTCGGCTAGCTCCTACAATGAGCAGTTCTTC
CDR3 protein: CASIFSASSYNEQFF

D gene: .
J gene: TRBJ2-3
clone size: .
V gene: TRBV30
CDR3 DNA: TGTGCCTGGAAACCGATTGTGAATACGCAGTATTTT
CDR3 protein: CAWKPIVNTQYF

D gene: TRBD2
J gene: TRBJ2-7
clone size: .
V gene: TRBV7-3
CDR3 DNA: TGTGCCAGCAGCCGCACGGGACTAGCGGGCGAGCAGTACTTC
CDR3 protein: CASSRTGLAGEQYF

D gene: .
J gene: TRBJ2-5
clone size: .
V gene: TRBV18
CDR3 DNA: TGTGCCAGCTCACCCAACTCGGGCCAGACCCAGTACTTC
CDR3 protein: CASSPNSGQTQYF

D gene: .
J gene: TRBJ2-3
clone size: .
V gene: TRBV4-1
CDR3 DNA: TGCGCCAGCAGCCAAGATCATGTAGCTACAGATACGCAGTATTTT
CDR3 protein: CASSQDHVATDTQYF

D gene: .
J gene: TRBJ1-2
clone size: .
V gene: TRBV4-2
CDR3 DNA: TGTGCCAGCAGCCAATACTCCCTTGGGCGCAACTATGGCTACACCTTC
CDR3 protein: CASSQYSLGRNYGYTF

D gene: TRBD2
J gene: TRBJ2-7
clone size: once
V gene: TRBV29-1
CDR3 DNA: TGCAGCGTTCAGCGGGAGGCCCACGAGCAGTACTTC
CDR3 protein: CSVQREAHEQYF

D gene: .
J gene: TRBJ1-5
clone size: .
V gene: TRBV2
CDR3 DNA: TGTGCCAGCAGTGGACAGAATAGCAATCAGCCCCAGCATTTT
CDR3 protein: CASSGQNSNQPQHF

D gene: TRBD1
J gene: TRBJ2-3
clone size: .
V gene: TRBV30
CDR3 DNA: TGTGCCTGCCAAACGGGACAGGGGCATTTT
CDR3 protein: CACQTGQGHF

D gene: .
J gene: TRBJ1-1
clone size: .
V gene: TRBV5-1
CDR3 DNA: TGCGCCAGCAGCCCGCAGGGGCAACACAGACCCAGGGTGGCTGAAGCTTTCTTT
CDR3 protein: CASSPQGQHRPRVAEAFF

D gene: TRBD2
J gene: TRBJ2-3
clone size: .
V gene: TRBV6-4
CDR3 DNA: TGTGCCAGCAGTGACAAAAGCGGGAGAGGGACAGATACGCAGTATTTT
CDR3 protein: CASSDKSGRGTDTQYF

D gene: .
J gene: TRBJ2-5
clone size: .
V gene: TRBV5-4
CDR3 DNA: TGTGCCAGCAGCTCAGATCAGGGGGAGACCCAGTACTTC
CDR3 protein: CASSSDQGETQYF

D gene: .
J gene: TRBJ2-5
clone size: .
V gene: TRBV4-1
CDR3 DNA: TGCGCCAGCAGCGAACTAACTGGACAAGAGACCCAGTACTTC
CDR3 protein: CASSELTGQETQYF

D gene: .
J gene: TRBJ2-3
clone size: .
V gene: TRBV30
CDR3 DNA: TGTGCCTGGAGCATGGGCAACACAGATACGCAGTATTTT
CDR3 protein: CAWSMGNTDTQYF

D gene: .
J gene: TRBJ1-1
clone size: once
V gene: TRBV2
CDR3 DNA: TGTGCCAGCAGTCCCACAGCAGGGTCGGGCACTGAAGCTTTCTTT
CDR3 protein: CASSPTAGSGTEAFF

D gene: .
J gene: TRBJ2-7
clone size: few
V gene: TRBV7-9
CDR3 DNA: TGTGCCAGCAGCAAGGACTCCTACGAGCAGTACTTC
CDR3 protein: CASSKDSYEQYF

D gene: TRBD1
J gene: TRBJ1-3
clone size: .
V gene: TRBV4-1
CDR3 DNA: TGCGCCAGCAGCCACGGGACAGCGGGAAGTTCTGGAAACACCATATATTTT
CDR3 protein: CASSHGTAGSSGNTIYF

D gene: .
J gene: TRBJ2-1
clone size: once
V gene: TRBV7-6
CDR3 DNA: TGTGCCAGCAGCTTACGAGGGGAGACGCGTGAGCAGTTCTTC
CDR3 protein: CASSLRGETREQFF

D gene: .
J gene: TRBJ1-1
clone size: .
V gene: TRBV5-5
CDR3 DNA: TGTGCCAGCAGCCCCGGTGTGGCAGGGAAGACTGAAGCTTTCTTT
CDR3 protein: CASSPGVAGKTEAFF